These 17 T cell receptor beta chains came from one sample sequenced in a study of T cell responses to AZD1222 COVID-19 vaccine (dated by TCRdb to about 2021). The time point label of this sample denotes: baseline before first vaccination. Receptor amplification or capture employed the immunoSEQ multiplex PCR assay. The source is immuneACCESS, and TCRdb retained only in-frame sequences with V and J called. Part of the clones is not carried over; for the studies checked, unresolved V genes explain less than half of this, and the remainder is unexplained. Here the sample has roughly 100,000 clones; around 90% occur a single time. More than 9% of the sample goes to the ten largest clones. Specimen: peripheral blood, collected on day 0 of AZD1222 vaccination. These receptors were taken from an adult in good health.

V usage is TRBV2 and J usage is TRBJ2-7; possibly TRBD2 for D (6 bases). Germline CDR1 reads SNHLY; CDR2 reads FYNNEI. V was clipped by 8 bases and J by 2 bases, with 19 bases between them. This CDR3 has 15 amino acids. CDR3 amino acids: CASSNGGSGAYEQYF. CDR3 in DNA: TGTGCCAGCTCTAACGGAGGTAGCGGCGCCTACGAGCAGTACTTC.

V and J are TRBV7-2 and TRBJ2-7; D perhaps matches TRBD2 (6 bases). The CDR3 has 13 amino acids. V was pared by 2 bases and J by 2 bases, with 7 bases between. Germline values: CDR1 SGHTA, CDR2 FQGNSA. The CDR3 DNA follows: TGTGCCAGCAGCTTACCTAGCGCCTACGAGCAGTACTTC. Translating it yields CASSLPSAYEQYF.

The V and J genes are TRBV7-2 and TRBJ2-1; 7 bases match TRBD1. V lost 4 bases and J lost 0; bases outside the gene matches: 3. Germline V lookup: CDR1 SGHTA, CDR2 FQGNSA. CDR3 length: 15 amino acids. The CDR3 nucleotides read TGTGCCAGCAGCTCGACAGGGAGCTCCTACAATGAGCAGTTCTTC. It encodes CASSSTGSSYNEQFF.

The chain links TRBV29-1 to TRBJ2-5; D gene unclear. Trimming stripped 4 bases from V and 5 bases from J, with 8 bases between. Germline V gives CDR1 SQVTM, CDR2 ANQGSEA. The CDR3 length is 11 residues. The CDR3 region has the DNA TGCAGCGTTGGGCCCTGGGAGACCCAGTACTTC. Its protein is CSVGPWETQYF.

The chain uses TRBV11-2 and TRBJ2-5, with unresolved D. Trimming took off 0 bases at V and 5 bases at J, with 16 bases between the two ends. Germline-derived CDR1 and CDR2 are SGHAT and FQNNGV. There are 16 residues in the CDR3. The CDR3 DNA is TGTGCCAGCAGCTTAGATTACTTTGGCCCTGTGGAGACCCAGTACTTC. Its translation: CASSLDYFGPVETQYF.

The chain carries TRBV5-6 and TRBJ2-5; TRBD2 is a possible D gene (6 bases). The CDR3 runs 14 residues. From germline, CDR1 is SGHDT and CDR2 YYEEEE. The V end lost 0 bases, the J end lost 3 bases, and 9 bases lay between the germline ends. The CDR3 DNA is TGTGCCAGCAGCTTGGGGCTAGCGAAAGAGACCCAGTACTTC. As protein: CASSLGLAKETQYF. The whole variable domain, filled in from reference TRBV5-6 and TRBJ2-5, reads DAGVTQSPTHLIKTRGQQVTLRCSPKSGHDTVSWYQQALGQGPQFIFQYYEEEERQRGNFPDRFSGHQFPNYSSELNVNALLLGDSALYLCASSLGLAKETQYFGPGTRLLVL.

The chain links TRBV19 to TRBJ2-5; D is perhaps TRBD1 (6 bases). Trimming shortened V by 3 bases and J by 3 bases, and 17 bases separated the two germline ends. CDR1 and CDR2 from the germline V gene are LNHDA and SQIVND (reference sequence). The CDR3 loop spans 16 amino acids. This CDR3 reads CASSIEGVGQKETQYF. The CDR3 bases are TGTGCCAGTAGTATTGAGGGGGTCGGACAGAAAGAGACCCAGTACTTC.

This chain connects TRBV24-1 to TRBJ1-5; D not certain. Trimming removed 4 bases from V and 4 bases from J, with 4 bases in between. Germline V gene data show CDR1 as KGHDR and CDR2 as SFDVKD. The CDR3 has 12 residues. The chain's CDR3 is CATSDPNQPQHF. The CDR3 DNA reads TGTGCCACCAGTGACCCAAATCAGCCCCAGCATTTT.

V and J are TRBV18 and TRBJ2-5, with TRBD1 as a possible D gene (5 bases). The CDR3 spans 14 residues. V was shortened by 2 bases and J by 6 bases, with 13 bases between the two germline ends. Germline CDR1 and CDR2: KGHSH and LQKENI. The CDR3 DNA follows: TGTGCCAGCTCACCATCGGCAGGGATGAAGACCCAGTACTTC. It is translated as CASSPSAGMKTQYF.

The CDR3 coding sequence is TGTGCCAGCAGTGAAGAAGGTCTGTGGAATGAGCAGTTCTTC. Residues: CASSEEGLWNEQFF. This chain uses TRBV6-1 with TRBJ2-1; D unclear. V lost 1 base, J lost 7 bases, and 11 bases lay in between. CDR3 size: 14 residues. Germline V gene data show CDR1 as MNHNS and CDR2 as SASEGT.

The J gene is TRBJ2-1, the V gene TRBV7-8; D unclear. V shed 8 bases and J shed 3 bases, with 11 bases lying between them. Germline values: CDR1 SGHVS, CDR2 FQNEAQ. The CDR3 runs 13 residues. CDR3 coding DNA: TGTGCCAGCGAAAAAGTGGGCTACAATGAGCAGTTCTTC. Its protein is CASEKVGYNEQFF.

V usage is TRBV20-1 and J usage is TRBJ1-2; D gene unclear. The CDR3 consists of 11 residues. Trimming left V 2 bases short and J 6 bases short, with 7 bases between. The germline V gene encodes CDR1 DFQATT and CDR2 SNEGSKA (reference sequence). CDR3 sequence (DNA): TGCAGTGCTAGAATTGGTGATGGCTACACCTTC. It specifies CSARIGDGYTF.

The rearrangement links TRBV28 to TRBJ1-6, with D possibly being TRBD1 (6 bases). This CDR3 has 15 residues. With 4 bases removed from V and 10 bases from J, the gap between germline ends came to 17 bases. Germline CDR1 MDHEN, CDR2 SYDVKM. In DNA, the CDR3 is TGTGCCAGCAGTTCCGCCACAGGGAAAGGCTCACCCCTCCACTTT. Its protein product is CASSSATGKGSPLHF.

This chain uses TRBV4-1 with TRBJ2-2; tentative D call: TRBD1 (6 bases). The CDR3 has 13 residues. Germline lookup yields CDR1 MGHRA and CDR2 YSYEKL. Trimming removed 6 bases at V and 4 bases at J, with 9 bases between. The CDR3 reads CASRTGPTGELFF. In nucleotides, the CDR3 is TGCGCCAGCAGAACAGGGCCCACCGGGGAGCTGTTTTTT.

The chain joins TRBV18 to TRBJ2-7; D gene uncertain. The germline V gene has CDR1 KGHSH and CDR2 LQKENI. Trimming stripped 0 bases from V and 4 bases from J, with 7 bases between. The CDR3 is made up of 13 amino acids. The CDR3 region is CASSPPLGYEQYF. In DNA form, the CDR3 reads TGTGCCAGCTCACCACCCTTGGGGTACGAGCAGTACTTC.

CDR3 nucleotide sequence: TGTGCCAGCAGGCCGACAGTTGGAAACACCATATATTTT. Its translation: CASRPTVGNTIYF. The chain employs TRBV6-5 and TRBJ1-3; tentatively, D is TRBD1 (5 bases). The CDR3 consists of 13 residues. Looked up from germline, CDR1 is MNHEY and CDR2 is SVGAGI. V was pared by 6 bases and J by 3 bases, with 9 bases between.

V and J are TRBV6-5 and TRBJ2-7; the match to TRBD2 covers 9 bases. J lost 5 bases, V lost 6 bases, and 11 bases had no gene match. The CDR3 spans 15 residues. Germline loops: CDR1 MNHEY, CDR2 SVGAGI. CDR3 nucleotides: TGTGCCAGCAGGGGGCTGGCGGGAGGGCGTCACGAGCAGTACTTC. It is translated as CASRGLAGGRHEQYF.